This T cell receptor (beta chain) was documented in a study of blood T cells in healthy people across ages. The second PCR ran 7 to 11 cycles with a sample-barcoded 5' primer and J-beta primers. TCRdb reprocessed the 5' RACE reads via MiXCR and lists one record per CDR3 protein. The data show 800,000 to 1,300,000 distinct CDR3 sequences, almost 25% seen once. V dropped 4 bases and J dropped 2; count of bases not matched to a gene: 8. Per germline, CDR1 KGHDR and CDR2 SFDVKD. CDR3 length: 16 residues. The sample was also linked to a second study, of T cells of mothers and their children. That source adds: Study donors consisted of a few healthy Caucasian mothers and their six children. Addition of sample barcodes and 2-4 random nucleotides occurred through the M1S primer of the second PCR. Per mother, over 9 million TCR beta CDR3 reads were obtained; per child, about 3 million.

The sample comprised blood. This chain connects TRBV24-1 to TRBJ2-3; 7 bases fit TRBD2. The receptor's source is a girl aged 2-10 years in good health. The chain's CDR3 is CATSDRGLEITDTQYF. The CDR3 region has the DNA TGTGCCACCAGTGACCGTGGACTAGAGATCACAGATACGCAGTATTTT.